The rows below give T cell receptor beta chains drawn from one sample of a study of CD8+CD57+ T cells in acquired aplastic anemia. TCRdb re-called the reads through MiXCR, storing one row per CDR3 protein. The sample shows just over 450,000 distinct CDR3 sequences, around 30% of them seen only once. Material: sorted CD4+, CD8+, or CD8+CD57+ T cells (not recorded which) from PBMCs. The receptors shown here come from a human donor with aplastic anemia. CDR3s include the opening cysteine and the closing phenylalanine or tryptophan. Fields, in order: D gene, clone size, V gene, J gene, CDR3 protein, CDR3 DNA. The D gene is left open where the match is weak. Rows may omit the clone size; those that give it use once, few, many or a size class.

d_call: TRBD1
clone_size: few
v_call: TRBV5-1
j_call: TRBJ2-7
cdr3_aa: CASSSAGTGRGDEQYF
cdr3_nt: TGCGCCAGCAGCTCGGCCGGGACAGGGAGGGGAGACGAGCAGTACTTC

d_call: TRBD1
clone_size: many
v_call: TRBV2
j_call: TRBJ2-1
cdr3_aa: CASSGKGAAYNEQFF
cdr3_nt: TGTGCCAGCAGTGGCAAGGGGGCGGCCTACAATGAGCAGTTCTTC

d_call: -
clone_size: -
v_call: TRBV2
j_call: TRBJ1-4
cdr3_aa: CASSVYGNEKLFF
cdr3_nt: TGTGCCAGCAGTGTATACGGTAATGAAAAACTGTTTTTT

d_call: TRBD1
clone_size: -
v_call: TRBV10-3
j_call: TRBJ1-2
cdr3_aa: CAISAEQGAAVGGYTF
cdr3_nt: TGTGCCATCAGCGCAGAACAGGGGGCTGCGGTGGGGGGCTACACCTTC

d_call: TRBD1
clone_size: few
v_call: TRBV24-1
j_call: TRBJ2-5
cdr3_aa: CATSDPRTGTGETQYF
cdr3_nt: TGTGCCACCAGTGATCCACGGACAGGCACCGGCGAGACCCAGTACTTC

d_call: TRBD2
clone_size: few
v_call: TRBV10-3
j_call: TRBJ2-7
cdr3_aa: CASKGLAGPTYEQYF
cdr3_nt: TGTGCCAGCAAGGGACTAGCGGGCCCAACCTACGAGCAGTACTTC

d_call: TRBD1
clone_size: many
v_call: TRBV5-6
j_call: TRBJ1-1
cdr3_aa: CASSGTGSRTEAFF
cdr3_nt: TGTGCCAGCAGCGGGACAGGATCGAGGACTGAAGCTTTCTTT

d_call: -
clone_size: many
v_call: TRBV9
j_call: TRBJ1-2
cdr3_aa: CASSAEAQGVPNYGYTF
cdr3_nt: TGTGCCAGCAGCGCTGAGGCGCAGGGAGTGCCTAACTATGGCTACACCTTC

d_call: -
clone_size: -
v_call: TRBV6-5
j_call: TRBJ2-7
cdr3_aa: CASRYDRSYEQYF
cdr3_nt: TGTGCCAGCAGATACGACAGATCCTACGAGCAGTACTTC

d_call: TRBD2
clone_size: -
v_call: TRBV5-1
j_call: TRBJ2-1
cdr3_aa: CASSPGTSGNYNEQFF
cdr3_nt: TGCGCCAGCAGCCCGGGGACTAGCGGGAACTACAATGAGCAGTTCTTC

d_call: -
clone_size: many
v_call: TRBV2
j_call: TRBJ1-5
cdr3_aa: CASNPVDRSRNQPQHF
cdr3_nt: TGTGCCAGCAACCCAGTTGACAGGTCTCGCAATCAGCCCCAGCATTTT

d_call: -
clone_size: many
v_call: TRBV19
j_call: TRBJ1-3
cdr3_aa: CATHAGYSGNTIYF
cdr3_nt: TGTGCCACCCACGCAGGGTACTCTGGAAACACCATATATTTT

d_call: -
clone_size: -
v_call: TRBV3-1
j_call: TRBJ2-5
cdr3_aa: CASSQDLGHRPLYF
cdr3_nt: TGTGCCAGCAGCCAAGATCTAGGCCATAGGCCCCTCTACTTC

d_call: -
clone_size: -
v_call: TRBV25-1
j_call: TRBJ1-2
cdr3_aa: CASSEYRAENYGYTF
cdr3_nt: TGTGCCAGCAGTGAATATAGGGCAGAGAACTATGGCTACACCTTC

d_call: -
clone_size: few
v_call: TRBV7-3
j_call: TRBJ1-2
cdr3_aa: CASSPSGVLGYTF
cdr3_nt: TGTGCCAGCAGCCCTAGCGGGGTCCTTGGCTACACCTTC

d_call: -
clone_size: -
v_call: TRBV20-1
j_call: TRBJ2-3
cdr3_aa: CSASGIGAADTQYF
cdr3_nt: TGCAGTGCTAGTGGGATAGGGGCTGCGGATACGCAGTATTTT

d_call: TRBD1
clone_size: -
v_call: TRBV2
j_call: TRBJ1-1
cdr3_aa: CASSRGSWGTEAFF
cdr3_nt: TGTGCCAGCAGCAGGGGGTCCTGGGGGACTGAAGCTTTCTTT

d_call: -
clone_size: -
v_call: TRBV4-3
j_call: TRBJ1-3
cdr3_aa: CASSQGPRRDTIYF
cdr3_nt: TGCGCCAGCAGCCAAGGCCCGCGGAGAGACACCATATATTTT

d_call: -
clone_size: -
v_call: TRBV9
j_call: TRBJ2-5
cdr3_aa: CASSVVLGETQYF
cdr3_nt: TGTGCCAGCAGCGTAGTTCTGGGGGAGACCCAGTACTTC

d_call: -
clone_size: many
v_call: TRBV7-2
j_call: TRBJ1-3
cdr3_aa: CASSLVPGTGNTIYF
cdr3_nt: TGTGCCAGCAGTCTTGTGCCAGGGACTGGAAACACCATATATTTT

d_call: TRBD2
clone_size: many
v_call: TRBV19
j_call: TRBJ2-5
cdr3_aa: CASSIGRPQETQYF
cdr3_nt: TGTGCCAGTAGTATCGGGAGGCCCCAAGAGACCCAGTACTTC

d_call: -
clone_size: few
v_call: TRBV20-1
j_call: TRBJ2-5
cdr3_aa: CSGTPSGLYGGETQYF
cdr3_nt: TGCAGTGGTACCCCGTCGGGACTCTATGGGGGGGAGACCCAGTACTTC

d_call: -
clone_size: few
v_call: TRBV9
j_call: TRBJ1-4
cdr3_aa: CASSAWGATNEKLFF
cdr3_nt: TGTGCCAGCAGCGCTTGGGGTGCAACTAATGAAAAACTGTTTTTT

d_call: TRBD1
clone_size: many
v_call: TRBV2
j_call: TRBJ1-1
cdr3_aa: CASSEQGADTEAFF
cdr3_nt: TGTGCCAGCAGTGAGCAGGGGGCGGACACTGAAGCTTTCTTT

d_call: TRBD2
clone_size: many
v_call: TRBV24-1
j_call: TRBJ2-3
cdr3_aa: CATMGSGGADTQYF
cdr3_nt: TGTGCCACCATGGGGAGCGGGGGGGCAGATACGCAGTATTTT

d_call: -
clone_size: many
v_call: TRBV7-2
j_call: TRBJ1-4
cdr3_aa: CASSLLSDGGNEKLFF
cdr3_nt: TGTGCCAGCAGCTTGTTAAGCGACGGAGGGAATGAAAAACTGTTTTTT

d_call: -
clone_size: -
v_call: TRBV19
j_call: TRBJ1-1
cdr3_aa: CASSSKSGDTEAFF
cdr3_nt: TGTGCCAGCAGCTCAAAGTCCGGGGACACTGAAGCTTTCTTT

d_call: -
clone_size: few
v_call: TRBV18
j_call: TRBJ2-7
cdr3_aa: CASSDGVGAQQYF
cdr3_nt: TGTGCCAGCTCCGACGGAGTCGGGGCTCAGCAGTACTTC

d_call: -
clone_size: few
v_call: TRBV6-5
j_call: TRBJ1-6
cdr3_aa: CASSYYSSQANNSPLHF
cdr3_nt: TGTGCCAGCAGTTACTACTCTTCACAGGCAAATAATTCACCCCTCCACTTT

d_call: -
clone_size: many
v_call: TRBV24-1
j_call: TRBJ1-5
cdr3_aa: CATSDRQRNQPQHF
cdr3_nt: TGTGCCACCAGTGATCGCCAGCGCAATCAGCCCCAGCATTTT

d_call: TRBD1
clone_size: few
v_call: TRBV6-1
j_call: TRBJ1-6
cdr3_aa: CASNIGGLNSPLHF
cdr3_nt: TGTGCCAGCAACATAGGGGGCCTGAATTCACCCCTCCACTTT

d_call: TRBD1
clone_size: -
v_call: TRBV19
j_call: TRBJ2-7
cdr3_aa: CASSIVLGTGNSYEQYF
cdr3_nt: TGTGCCAGTAGTATTGTACTCGGGACAGGGAACTCCTACGAGCAGTACTTC

d_call: -
clone_size: many
v_call: TRBV19
j_call: TRBJ1-1
cdr3_aa: CASSIVPDTEAFF
cdr3_nt: TGTGCCAGTAGTATAGTTCCAGACACTGAAGCTTTCTTT

d_call: -
clone_size: many
v_call: TRBV2
j_call: TRBJ2-3
cdr3_aa: CASKLASTDTQYF
cdr3_nt: TGTGCCAGCAAGCTAGCGAGCACAGATACGCAGTATTTT

d_call: -
clone_size: -
v_call: TRBV27
j_call: TRBJ2-7
cdr3_aa: CASSFSRGYEQYF
cdr3_nt: TGTGCCAGCAGTTTCTCCAGGGGATACGAGCAGTACTTC

d_call: -
clone_size: many
v_call: TRBV2
j_call: TRBJ1-1
cdr3_aa: CASSEGGRRTEAFF
cdr3_nt: TGTGCCAGCAGTGAAGGGGGGAGGAGGACTGAAGCTTTCTTT

d_call: -
clone_size: few
v_call: TRBV7-2
j_call: TRBJ1-2
cdr3_aa: CASTDRAGLYGYTF
cdr3_nt: TGTGCCAGCACTGACCGGGCAGGGCTTTATGGCTACACCTTC

d_call: -
clone_size: once
v_call: TRBV5-1
j_call: TRBJ2-1
cdr3_aa: CASSFERFFDEQFF
cdr3_nt: TGCGCCAGCAGCTTTGAAAGGTTTTTCGATGAGCAGTTCTTC

d_call: TRBD2
clone_size: many
v_call: TRBV2
j_call: TRBJ2-7
cdr3_aa: CASRLAGVGEQYF
cdr3_nt: TGTGCCAGCAGGCTAGCGGGAGTCGGCGAGCAGTACTTC

d_call: TRBD2
clone_size: -
v_call: TRBV6-1
j_call: TRBJ2-7
cdr3_aa: CASSMGLAGGEGDEQYF
cdr3_nt: TGTGCCAGCAGCATGGGACTAGCGGGAGGGGAGGGCGACGAGCAGTACTTC

d_call: TRBD2
clone_size: -
v_call: TRBV7-2
j_call: TRBJ2-2
cdr3_aa: CASRRTSGGENTGELFF
cdr3_nt: TGTGCCAGCCGAAGGACTAGCGGGGGGGAGAACACCGGGGAGCTGTTTTTT

d_call: -
clone_size: many
v_call: TRBV15
j_call: TRBJ1-5
cdr3_aa: CATSRDIGGAGQGNQPQHF
cdr3_nt: TGTGCCACCAGCAGAGATATCGGGGGGGCTGGTCAGGGCAATCAGCCCCAGCATTTT

d_call: TRBD1
clone_size: few
v_call: TRBV11-1
j_call: TRBJ2-7
cdr3_aa: CASSLGFPGQGVDGSYEQYF
cdr3_nt: TGTGCCAGCAGCTTAGGTTTCCCGGGACAGGGGGTAGACGGGTCCTACGAGCAGTACTTC

d_call: -
clone_size: few
v_call: TRBV30
j_call: TRBJ2-7
cdr3_aa: CAWSVLGNEQYF
cdr3_nt: TGTGCCTGGAGTGTATTAGGGAACGAGCAGTACTTC

d_call: TRBD1
clone_size: many
v_call: TRBV7-6
j_call: TRBJ1-1
cdr3_aa: CASSQRDSEAFF
cdr3_nt: TGTGCCAGCAGCCAACGGGACAGTGAAGCTTTCTTT